This passage covers 10 T cell receptor beta chains from one sample sequenced in a study of T-cell reconstitution after alpha-beta-depleted transplantation in children. As it was prepared, the TCRbeta library received unique molecular identifiers. TCRdb ran MiXCR on the PCR reads and lists one entry per CDR3 protein. The data show around 600,000 distinct CDR3 sequences, with roughly 10% seen just once and 4% held by the top ten. The specimen was PBMCs from the stem cell graft donor, collected from the stem cell graft. The receptors here all came from a human donor who donated a stem cell graft to a child with acute myeloid leukemia.

The J gene is TRBJ1-5, the V gene TRBV28; D gene ambiguous. Trimming pared 2 bases from V and 4 bases from J, leaving 12 bases between. The CDR3 totals 15 residues. Germline loops: CDR1 MDHEN, CDR2 SYDVKM. Here the CDR3 DNA reads TGTGCCAGCAGTTTAACGGGCAGAAATAATCAGCCCCAGCATTTT. This sequence encodes CASSLTGRNNQPQHF.

The V and J genes are TRBV12-3 or TRBV12-4 and TRBJ2-1; 10 bases are a match to TRBD1. The CDR3 loop spans 15 amino acids. Trimming at V came to 5 bases and at J to 10 bases, leaving 11 bases not matched to a gene. The CDR3 nucleotides read TGTGCCAGCAGTACCTCCTGGACAGGGGGGGGCGAGCAGTTCTTC. It is translated as CASSTSWTGGGEQFF.

This chain joins TRBV30 and TRBJ1-1; TRBD1 might be the D (6 bases). V was pared by 0 bases and J by 10 bases, with 15 bases between. Germline V gene sequence: CDR1 GTSNPN, CDR2 SVGIG (reference sequence). This CDR3 comprises 13 residues. This CDR3 reads CAWSVRGAGVAFF. CDR3 in DNA: TGTGCCTGGAGTGTACGGGGGGCGGGAGTAGCTTTCTTT.

This clonotype has at least ten counts. The chain combines TRBV9 with TRBJ1-2, with D possibly TRBD1 on 5 matching bases. The ends were cut back, 0 bases at V and 6 bases at J, with 9 bases in the middle. There are 13 residues in the CDR3. Germline V gives CDR1 SGDLS, CDR2 YYNGEE. This chain's CDR3 is CASSVGDGDGYTF. In DNA form, the CDR3 reads TGTGCCAGCAGCGTAGGGGACGGAGATGGCTACACCTTC.

In its sample, this clonotype was seen a few times. The V call is TRBV9, the J call TRBJ2-1, with TRBD1 matching over 8 bases. From germline, CDR1 is SGDLS and CDR2 YYNGEE. The junction had 3 bases not matched to a gene; V was cut back by 4 bases and J by 0 bases. The CDR3 runs 15 residues. The CDR3 sequence: CASSNDRGSYNEQFF. The CDR3 DNA reads TGTGCCAGCAGCAATGACAGGGGCTCCTACAATGAGCAGTTCTTC.

CDR3 sequence reads: CATRGAGSNTGELFF. In DNA form, the CDR3 reads TGTGCCACCCGCGGTGCGGGTTCGAACACCGGGGAGCTGTTTTTT. The rearrangement uses TRBV6-2 or TRBV6-3 and TRBJ2-2; D may be TRBD2 (5 bases). The germline CDR1 and CDR2 sequences are MNHEY and SVGEGT. The CDR3 loop spans 15 amino acids. V was trimmed by 10 bases and J by 0 bases, leaving 15 bases between them.

In its sample, this clonotype was seen many times. The chain is built from TRBV28 and TRBJ2-4; 8 bases match TRBD1. The CDR3 loop spans 17 amino acids. V gave up 7 bases and J gave up 0 bases; unmatched junction bases: 11. Germline lookup yields CDR1 MDHEN and CDR2 SYDVKM. CDR3 DNA: TGTGCCAGCATCCCTGACAGGGGAAAAATAGCCAAAAACATTCAGTACTTC. The encoded protein is CASIPDRGKIAKNIQYF.

In this sample, this clonotype turned up a few times. This rearrangement joins TRBV7-8 to TRBJ2-5; weak D call: TRBD2 (7 bases). Germline lookup yields CDR1 SGHVS and CDR2 FQNEAQ. Trimming pared 1 base from V and 1 base from J, leaving 13 bases between. The CDR3 totals 16 residues. CDR3 region: CASSLDIGGAQETQYF. The CDR3 DNA reads TGTGCCAGCAGCTTAGATATAGGGGGGGCCCAAGAGACCCAGTACTTC.

V is TRBV4-3 and J is TRBJ2-2; D possibly corresponds to TRBD1 (6 bases). The CDR3 runs 16 residues. Germline V lookup: CDR1 LGHNA, CDR2 YSLEER. Trimming cost V 0 bases and J 3 bases, with 11 bases left between them. The CDR3 sequence: CASSQELGQHTGELFF. CDR3 DNA: TGCGCCAGCAGCCAAGAATTGGGACAACACACCGGGGAGCTGTTTTTT.

This clonotype has at least ten counts. This chain uses TRBV9 with TRBJ1-2; no clear D. The V gene's germline CDR1 is SGDLS and CDR2 YYNGEE. CDR3 length equals 12 residues. The germline V and J ends were trimmed by 3 bases and 7 bases, with 10 bases remaining between them. Here the CDR3 DNA reads TGTGCCAGCAGCGGTCAAAGACCTGGCTACACCTTC. It translates to CASSGQRPGYTF.